This record looks at one TCR beta chain sequence and its context. CDR3 length: 17 residues. The V end was cut by 0 bases, the J end by 0 bases, with 12 bases between. Looked up from germline, CDR1 is KGHSH and CDR2 is LQKENI. Original processing notes: For nucleated cells, counts were estimated from reference gene primer amplification. Profiling relied on immunoSEQ multiplex PCR, and the TCRdb table lists in-frame clones only, not all of them. The V and J calls and the clone size are those of that table, but D and trimming were determined from the DNA. Of 200,000 to 250,000 clones listed, 82% are singletons. This sample is part of a study of blood T cell repertoires in COVID-19. Study summary: COVID-19 samples, acute and convalescent, were from the United States, Italy and Spain. Nucleic acid was either cDNA or gDNA, and it came from T cells, B-cell-depleted T cells, or PBMCs.

Seattle patients were enrolled while actively infected and followed longitudinally. The TCR was taken from a woman aged 70 to 79 with COVID-19, enrolled during active disease. This chain links TRBV18 with TRBJ2-1; no clear D. Sequenced sample: peripheral blood. The CDR3 DNA follows: TGTGCCAGCTCACCACCGAATAGCTATAGCTCCTACAATGAGCAGTTCTTC. Translating gives CASSPPNSYSSYNEQFF.